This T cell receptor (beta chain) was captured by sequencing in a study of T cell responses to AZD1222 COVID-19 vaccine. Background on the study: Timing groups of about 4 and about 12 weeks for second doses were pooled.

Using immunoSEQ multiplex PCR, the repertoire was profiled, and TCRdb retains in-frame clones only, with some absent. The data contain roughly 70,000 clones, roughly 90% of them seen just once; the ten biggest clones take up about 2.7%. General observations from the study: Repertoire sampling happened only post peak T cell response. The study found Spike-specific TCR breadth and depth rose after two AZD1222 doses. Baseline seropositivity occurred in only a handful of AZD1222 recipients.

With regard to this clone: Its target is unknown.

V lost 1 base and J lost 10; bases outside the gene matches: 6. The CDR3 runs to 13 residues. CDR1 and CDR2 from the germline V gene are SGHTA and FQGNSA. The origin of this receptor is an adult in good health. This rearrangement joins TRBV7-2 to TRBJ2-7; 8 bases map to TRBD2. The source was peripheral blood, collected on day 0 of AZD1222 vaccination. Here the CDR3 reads CASSLVDGGEQYF. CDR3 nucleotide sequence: TGTGCCAGCAGCTTAGTGGACGGGGGGGAACAGTACTTC.